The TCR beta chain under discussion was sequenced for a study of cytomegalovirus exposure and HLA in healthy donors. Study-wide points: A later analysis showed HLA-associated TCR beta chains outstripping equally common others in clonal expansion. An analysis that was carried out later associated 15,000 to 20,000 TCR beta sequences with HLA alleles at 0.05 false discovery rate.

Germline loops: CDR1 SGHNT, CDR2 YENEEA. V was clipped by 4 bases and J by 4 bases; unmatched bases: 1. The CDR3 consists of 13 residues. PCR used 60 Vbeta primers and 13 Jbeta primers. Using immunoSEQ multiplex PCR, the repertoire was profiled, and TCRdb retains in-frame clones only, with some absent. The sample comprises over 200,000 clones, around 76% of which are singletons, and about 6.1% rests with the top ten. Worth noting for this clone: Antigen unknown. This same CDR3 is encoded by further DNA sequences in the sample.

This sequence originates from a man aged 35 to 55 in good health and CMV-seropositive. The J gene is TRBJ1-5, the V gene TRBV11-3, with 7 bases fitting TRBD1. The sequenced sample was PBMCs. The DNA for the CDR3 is TGTGCCAGCAGCTCAGGGGGAAATCAGCCCCAGCATTTT. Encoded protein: CASSSGGNQPQHF.